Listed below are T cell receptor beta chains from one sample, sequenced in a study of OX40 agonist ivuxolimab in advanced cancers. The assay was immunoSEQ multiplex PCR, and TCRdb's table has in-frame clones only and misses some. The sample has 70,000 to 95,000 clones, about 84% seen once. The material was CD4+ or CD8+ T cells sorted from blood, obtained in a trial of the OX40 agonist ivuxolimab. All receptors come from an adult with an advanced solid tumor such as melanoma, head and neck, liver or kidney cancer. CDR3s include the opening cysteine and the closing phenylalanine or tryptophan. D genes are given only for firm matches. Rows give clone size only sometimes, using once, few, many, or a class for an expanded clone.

CSVLWGAGGAEQYF,TGCAGCGTTCTCTGGGGTGCGGGGGGGGCCGAGCAGTACTTC,TRBJ2-7,TRBD2,TRBV29-1,.
CASSYGGQGHGGAFF,TGTGCCAGCAGTTACGGAGGACAGGGGCACGGCGGGGCTTTCTTT,TRBJ1-1,TRBD1,TRBV6-5,.
CASSYRQGIKTQYF,TGTGCCAGCAGTTACCGACAGGGTATTAAGACCCAGTACTTC,TRBJ2-5,TRBD1,TRBV6-5,.
CASSPRQGANTEAFF,TGTGCCAGCAGCCCTCGACAGGGGGCGAACACTGAAGCTTTCTTT,TRBJ1-1,TRBD1,TRBV11-3,.
CASSVTTTGTYSYNEQFF,TGTGCCAGCAGCGTAACGACTACCGGGACTTACTCCTACAATGAGCAGTTCTTC,TRBJ2-1,.,TRBV7-2,.
CASRNLGTNEKLFF,TGTGCCAGCAGGAACCTTGGTACTAATGAAAAACTGTTTTTT,TRBJ1-4,.,TRBV27,few
CASSLGRVQNTEAFF,TGTGCCAGCAGCTTGGGTCGTGTGCAGAACACTGAAGCTTTCTTT,TRBJ1-1,.,TRBV5-8,few
CASSQDRRGDTQYF,TGCGCCAGCAGCCAAGACAGGCGAGGAGATACGCAGTATTTT,TRBJ2-3,.,TRBV4-3,.
CASSQLPGKGPGGYTF,TGCGCCAGCAGCCAGCTTCCGGGGAAGGGTCCGGGTGGCTACACCTTC,TRBJ1-2,.,TRBV4-1,.
CASSPMHGDTEAFF,TGTGCCAGTAGTCCCATGCATGGAGACACTGAAGCTTTCTTT,TRBJ1-1,.,TRBV19,.
CASSLSGGSGNTIYF,TGTGCCAGCAGCTTAAGCGGGGGCTCTGGAAACACCATATATTTT,TRBJ1-3,.,TRBV7-2,.
CASSYREKPYEQYF,TGTGCCAGCAGCTACCGGGAAAAGCCCTACGAGCAGTACTTC,TRBJ2-7,.,TRBV5-4,.
CASSVPRQGLSYNEQFF,TGCGCCAGCAGTGTCCCAAGACAGGGCCTCTCCTACAATGAGCAGTTCTTC,TRBJ2-1,TRBD1,TRBV10-2,.
CASSLQGIYGYTF,TGCGCCAGCAGCTTACAGGGAATCTATGGCTACACCTTC,TRBJ1-2,.,TRBV5-1,few
CASSSEGVGYTF,TGTGCCAGCAGCTCCGAGGGGGTCGGCTACACCTTC,TRBJ1-2,.,TRBV7-3,.
CAWSVVSGWIGYTF,TGTGCCTGGAGTGTAGTCTCGGGTTGGATAGGCTACACCTTC,TRBJ1-2,.,TRBV30,.
CASSLGTGNYGYTF,TGCGCCAGCAGCCTCGGGACAGGGAACTATGGCTACACCTTC,TRBJ1-2,TRBD1,TRBV5-1,.
CASSLDGGNTGELFF,TGCGCCAGCAGCTTGGACGGGGGAAACACCGGGGAGCTGTTTTTT,TRBJ2-2,.,TRBV5-1,once
CASSEAPVRPQHF,TGTGCCAGCAGTGAAGCTCCCGTTAGGCCCCAGCATTTT,TRBJ1-5,.,TRBV6-1,.
CASSERRDLGYTF,TGTGCCAGCAGCGAACGCCGGGACCTCGGCTACACCTTC,TRBJ1-2,.,TRBV6-1,.
CASSMGSGRVSYNEQFF,TGTGCCAGTAGTATGGGTAGCGGGAGAGTGTCCTACAATGAGCAGTTCTTC,TRBJ2-1,TRBD2,TRBV19,once
CASSLRRMNTEAFF,TGTGCCAGTAGCCTCAGAAGGATGAACACTGAAGCTTTCTTT,TRBJ1-1,.,TRBV19,.
CASSSSTGGRGYTF,TGCGCCAGCAGCTCGTCGACAGGGGGGCGTGGCTACACCTTC,TRBJ1-2,TRBD1,TRBV5-1,.
CASSLASGGSTDTQYF,TGTGCCAGCAGCTTAGCTAGCGGGGGGAGCACAGATACGCAGTATTTT,TRBJ2-3,TRBD2,TRBV7-8,.
CASRRDGVHEQYF,TGTGCCAGCAGGAGGGACGGCGTACACGAGCAGTACTTC,TRBJ2-7,.,TRBV14,.
CASSSQSGELFF,TGTGCCAGCAGTTCACAGAGCGGGGAGCTGTTTTTT,TRBJ2-2,.,TRBV7-2,.
CASSPAAQPQHF,TGTGCCAGCAGCCCGGCCGCTCAGCCCCAGCATTTT,TRBJ1-5,.,TRBV6-5,once
CASSYSRAGNSPLHF,TGTGCCAGCAGTTACTCAAGGGCAGGGAATTCACCCCTCCACTTT,TRBJ1-6,.,TRBV6-5,.
CASSPLVTGAANTEAFF,TGTGCCAGCTCACCACTCGTGACAGGGGCCGCAAACACTGAAGCTTTCTTT,TRBJ1-1,TRBD1,TRBV18,.
CASGDRGGSPLHF,TGTGCCAGCGGGGACAGGGGAGGTTCACCCCTCCACTTT,TRBJ1-6,TRBD1,TRBV6-1,.
CASSLTAGVSTGELFF,TGTGCCAGCAGCTTAACCGCGGGGGTCAGCACCGGGGAGCTGTTTTTT,TRBJ2-2,TRBD2,TRBV7-6,once
CASSPRGGLSNQPQHF,TGCGCCAGCAGCCCCAGGGGGGGTTTAAGCAATCAGCCCCAGCATTTT,TRBJ1-5,TRBD1,TRBV4-1,.
CASSVGDRGDRKTF,TGTGCCAGCAGCGTTGGAGACAGGGGAGATAGAAAAACCTTC,TRBJ1-2,TRBD1,TRBV9,.
CASGPRGGNTEAFF,TGTGCTAGTGGTCCGCGAGGAGGGAACACTGAAGCTTTCTTT,TRBJ1-1,.,TRBV12-5,.
CASSFPDLNTEAFF,TGTGCCAGCAGTTTTCCTGACTTGAACACTGAAGCTTTCTTT,TRBJ1-1,.,TRBV6-5,.
CVAGGGPDTQYF,TGCGTCGCCGGGGGGGGCCCAGATACGCAGTATTTT,TRBJ2-3,TRBD2,TRBV29-1,.
CASIFREGKAFF,TGTGCCAGCATCTTTAGAGAGGGGAAAGCTTTCTTT,TRBJ1-1,.,TRBV7-2,.
CASSDRVDYGYTF,TGTGCCAGCAGTGACAGGGTGGACTATGGCTACACCTTC,TRBJ1-2,.,TRBV25-1,.
CASSEGQFSNQPQHF,TGTGCCAGCAGTGAAGGACAGTTTAGCAATCAGCCCCAGCATTTT,TRBJ1-5,.,TRBV6-1,.
CASSSRSGVGAQHF,TGTGCCAGTAGTTCCAGGTCGGGGGTGGGAGCCCAGCATTTT,TRBJ1-5,.,TRBV19,.
CASSLGRNTGELFF,TGTGCCAGCAGCCTCGGGAGAAACACCGGGGAGCTGTTTTTT,TRBJ2-2,.,TRBV5-6,.
CASSLGQGRGSQHF,TGTGCCAGCAGCCTAGGCCAGGGTCGCGGTTCCCAGCATTTT,TRBJ1-5,.,TRBV7-2,.
CASSPWTGNEQFF,TGTGCCAGCAGCCCGTGGACGGGGAATGAGCAGTTCTTC,TRBJ2-1,.,TRBV7-9,.
CASSQDGDRGADTQYF,TGTGCCAGCAGCCAAGATGGGGACAGGGGGGCAGATACGCAGTATTTT,TRBJ2-3,TRBD1,TRBV4-2,once
CASSLETAGELFF,TGTGCCAGCAGCTTGGAGACGGCCGGGGAGCTGTTTTTT,TRBJ2-2,.,TRBV5-4,.
CASSYLPGQGNEQYF,TGTGCCAGCAGTTACTTACCGGGACAGGGGAACGAGCAGTACTTC,TRBJ2-7,TRBD1,TRBV6-6,.
CASSPEQGANSPLHF,TGTGCCAGCAGTCCCGAACAGGGGGCTAATTCACCCCTCCACTTT,TRBJ1-6,TRBD1,TRBV27,.
CASSYSMQGPSLGYTF,TGTGCCAGCAGTTACTCGATGCAGGGGCCTTCTCTTGGCTACACCTTC,TRBJ1-2,.,TRBV6-5,.